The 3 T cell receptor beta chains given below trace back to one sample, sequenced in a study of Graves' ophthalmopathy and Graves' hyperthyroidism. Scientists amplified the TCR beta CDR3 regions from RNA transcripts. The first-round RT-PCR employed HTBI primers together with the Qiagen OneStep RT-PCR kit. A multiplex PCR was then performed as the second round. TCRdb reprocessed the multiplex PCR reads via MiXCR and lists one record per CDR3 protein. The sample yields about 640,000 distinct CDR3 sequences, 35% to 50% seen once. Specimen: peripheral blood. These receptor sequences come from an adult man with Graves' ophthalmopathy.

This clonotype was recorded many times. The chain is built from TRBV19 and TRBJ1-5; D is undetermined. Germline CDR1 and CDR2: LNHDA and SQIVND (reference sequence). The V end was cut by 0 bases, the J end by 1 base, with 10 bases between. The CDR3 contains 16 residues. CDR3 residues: CASSIDRGGSNQPQHF. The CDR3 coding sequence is TGTGCCAGTAGTATAGATCGGGGAGGGAGCAATCAGCCCCAGCATTTT.

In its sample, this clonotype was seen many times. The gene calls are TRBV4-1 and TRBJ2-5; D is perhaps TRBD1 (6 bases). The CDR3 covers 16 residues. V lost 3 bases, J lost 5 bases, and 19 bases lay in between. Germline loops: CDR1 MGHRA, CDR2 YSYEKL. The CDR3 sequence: CASSHRTGSGTETQYF. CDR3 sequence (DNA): TGCGCCAGCAGCCATCGCACAGGGTCAGGGACGGAGACCCAGTACTTC.

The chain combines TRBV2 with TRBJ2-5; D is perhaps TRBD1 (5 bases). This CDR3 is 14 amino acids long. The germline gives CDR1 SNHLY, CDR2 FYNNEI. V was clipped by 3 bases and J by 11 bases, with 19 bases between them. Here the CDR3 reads CASSESVVVGVQYF. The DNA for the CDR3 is TGTGCCAGCAGTGAGTCGGTAGTAGTAGGGGTTCAGTACTTC.